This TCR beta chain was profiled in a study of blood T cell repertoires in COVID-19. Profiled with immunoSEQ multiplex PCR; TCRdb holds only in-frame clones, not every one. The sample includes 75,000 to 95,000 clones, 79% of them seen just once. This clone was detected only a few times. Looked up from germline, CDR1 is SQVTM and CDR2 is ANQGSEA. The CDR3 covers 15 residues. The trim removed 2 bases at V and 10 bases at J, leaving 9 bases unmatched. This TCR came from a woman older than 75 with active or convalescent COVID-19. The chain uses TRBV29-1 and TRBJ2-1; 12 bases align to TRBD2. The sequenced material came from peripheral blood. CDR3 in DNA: TGCAGCGTTGAATCCCCTAGCGGGAGGGCAGGCGAGCAGTTCTTC. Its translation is CSVESPSGRAGEQFF.